This TCR beta chain is drawn from a study of blood T cell repertoires in COVID-19. Overall study context: Acute and convalescent COVID-19 samples came from the United States, Italy and Spain.

Per the study methods: Researchers report that nucleated cell counts were estimated from reference gene primer amplification. Measured with immunoSEQ multiplex PCR; TCRdb has only the in-frame clones, and not every one. The V and J calls and clone size were taken over from that table, and D and trimming were inferred from the DNA. The repertoire holds around 130,000 clones, less than 85% seen once, with 10% to 15% in the top ten. This clone has only one observation. The sequence was collected from a woman in her sixties or seventies with acute or convalescent COVID-19. Input material: peripheral blood.

The CDR3, as DNA: TGTGCCAGCACTGGACAGCTCAATCAGCCCCAGCATTTT. This encodes CASTGQLNQPQHF. This chain joins TRBV2 and TRBJ1-5, with D perhaps TRBD1 (6 bases). Germline CDR1 is SNHLY and CDR2 is FYNNEI. Trimming left V 7 bases short and J 3 bases short, with 10 bases between. The CDR3 contains 13 residues.